One and the same sample provided the 32 T cell receptor beta chains below, sequenced in a study of T cell changes during pregnancy in multiple sclerosis. Sequencing used immunoSEQ multiplex PCR; TCRdb keeps in-frame clones, though not all of them. Of about 64,000 clones listed, 95% to 97% were seen once; the top ten hold roughly 2.5%. Sequences were derived from CD8+ T cells from peripheral blood mononuclear cells, sampled after pregnancy. The source is a female donor with multiple sclerosis, enrolled in a pregnancy study.

The chain uses TRBV2 and TRBJ2-2; 7 bases fit TRBD2. From germline, CDR1 is SNHLY and CDR2 FYNNEI. This CDR3 region has 16 residues. After removal of 5 bases from V and 5 bases from J, the junction contained 11 bases not matched to a gene. The CDR3 DNA reads TGTGCCAGCAGTTTTAGCGGGTCCTCGCGGACCGGGGAGCTGTTTTTT. Its protein is CASSFSGSSRTGELFF.

The chain couples TRBV27 to TRBJ2-7; TRBD1 is a possible D gene (6 bases). This CDR3 contains 15 residues. Germline CDR1 MNHEY, CDR2 SMNVEV (reference sequence). V was clipped by 2 bases and J by 4 bases, with 15 bases between them. The chain's CDR3 is CASSLRAITGYEQYF. The CDR3 DNA follows: TGTGCCAGCAGTTTAAGGGCGATTACAGGGTACGAGCAGTACTTC.

The chain is built from TRBV7-3 and TRBJ2-3, with D possibly being TRBD2 (6 bases). Germline V CDR1 and CDR2: SGHTA, FQGTGA. Trimming removed 4 bases at V and 1 base at J, with 12 bases between. This CDR3 contains 15 residues. The CDR3 region has the DNA TGTGCCAGCAGCTCCTTAGGGACTCGCACAGATACGCAGTATTTT. Encoded protein: CASSSLGTRTDTQYF.

This sequence joins TRBV7-7 and TRBJ2-1; D possibly corresponds to TRBD2 (6 bases). The CDR3 runs to 13 residues. CDR1 is SSHAT and CDR2 is FNYEAQ in the germline V gene (reference sequence). In DNA form, the CDR3 reads TGTGCTAGCGGCCTAAGACCCGGGAATGAGCAGTTCTTC. Amino acids: CASGLRPGNEQFF. The full variable domain, its missing parts supplied by reference TRBV7-7 and TRBJ2-1, is GAGVSQSPRYKVTKRGQDVTLRCDPISSHATLYWYQQALGQGPEFLTYFNYEAQPDKSGLPSDRFSAERPEGSISTLTIQRTEQRDSAMYRCASGLRPGNEQFFGPGTRLTVL.

The rearrangement uses TRBV21-1 and TRBJ2-5; the D call TRBD1 from the table was never checked on the DNA. TRBV21-1 corresponds to a pseudogene. The CDR3 runs 16 residues. In DNA, the CDR3 is TGTGCCAGCAGCAAAGCGCCGGGACAGGGTGGCGATACCCAGTACTTC. Amino acid sequence: CASSKAPGQGGDTQYF.

The gene calls are TRBV28 and TRBJ2-5; the match to TRBD2 covers 7 bases. The CDR3 contains 16 residues. CDR1 and CDR2 from the germline V gene are MDHEN and SYDVKM. Unmatched junction bases numbered 15, after V lost 4 bases and J lost 7 bases. The CDR3, as DNA: TGTGCCAGCAGTTATCACCCGCGGGAGCCCCGAGGGACCCAGTACTTC. Encoded protein: CASSYHPREPRGTQYF.

The genes are TRBV4-3 and TRBJ2-5, with D maybe TRBD1 (5 bases). Trimming cost V 0 bases and J 3 bases, with 11 bases left between them. The CDR3 loop spans 15 amino acids. Germline V gives CDR1 LGHNA, CDR2 YSLEER. CDR3 region: CASSQDLAREETQYF. For the CDR3, the DNA is TGCGCCAGCAGCCAAGATTTGGCCAGGGAAGAGACCCAGTACTTC.

The V gene is TRBV7-8, the J gene TRBJ2-7, with D possibly matching TRBD2 (5 bases). The CDR3 runs 14 residues. Trimming left V 0 bases short and J 6 bases short, with 12 bases between. The germline gives CDR1 SGHVS, CDR2 FQNEAQ. CDR3 coding DNA: TGTGCCAGCAGCTTAGCGAACGGGAAAGGCGAGCAGTACTTC. Protein: CASSLANGKGEQYF.

Only one count was recorded for this clone. The CDR3 is CASSNRVYGYTF. CDR3 DNA: TGTGCCAGCTCCAACCGGGTCTATGGCTACACCTTC. The chain carries TRBV9 and TRBJ1-2; D not certain. The V and J ends lost 7 bases and 4 bases respectively, with 11 bases between them. The CDR3 totals 12 residues. Germline CDR1 is SGDLS and CDR2 is YYNGEE.

The chain joins TRBV27 to TRBJ2-7; TRBD2 matches at 15 bases. Germline V gene data show CDR1 as MNHEY and CDR2 as SMNVEV (reference sequence). Unmatched junction bases numbered 14, after V lost 6 bases and J lost 2 bases. The length of the CDR3 is 19 residues. The CDR3 DNA is TGTGCCAGCAGCTCTCAAGGACTAGCGGGAGGGCCAGGGACCTACGAGCAGTACTTC. Translated, it gives CASSSQGLAGGPGTYEQYF.

The V and J genes are TRBV5-3 and TRBJ2-2, with D uncertain. TRBV5-3 is annotated as an ORF whose role is uncertain. The CDR3 covers 14 residues. The germline V and J ends were trimmed by 4 bases and 3 bases, with 10 bases remaining between them. The CDR3: CARSPRIYTGELFF. In nucleotides, the CDR3 is TGTGCCAGAAGCCCCCGTATATACACCGGGGAGCTGTTTTTT.

This rearrangement joins TRBV29-1 to TRBJ2-1; D remains unclear. This CDR3 spans 12 amino acids. CDR1 and CDR2 from the germline V gene are SQVTM and ANQGSEA. The ends were cut back, 1 base at V and 6 bases at J, with 7 bases in the middle. For the CDR3, the DNA is TGCAGCGTTGAAGTCGGTATCAATGAGCAGTTCTTC. Amino acid sequence: CSVEVGINEQFF.

This clone came up once. The chain joins TRBV27 to TRBJ2-5; D remains unclear. This CDR3 region has 13 residues. CDR1 and CDR2 from the germline V gene are MNHEY and SMNVEV (reference sequence). V lost 5 bases and J 4 bases, leaving 11 bases between the germline ends. The CDR3 DNA sequence: TGTGCCAGCAGTCTAGACCCTTTAGAGACCCAGTACTTC. This sequence encodes CASSLDPLETQYF.

This clone was seen a single time. DNA of the CDR3: TGTGCCAGCAGTTTGTGGCGGAACACAGATACGCAGTATTTT. It translates to CASSLWRNTDTQYF. This rearrangement joins TRBV27 to TRBJ2-3; the D is unclear. CDR3 length equals 14 residues. Germline V gene sequence: CDR1 MNHEY, CDR2 SMNVEV (reference sequence). With 3 bases removed from V and 2 bases from J, the gap between germline ends came to 9 bases.

This chain links TRBV27 with TRBJ2-5; 7 bases align to TRBD2. Unmatched junction bases numbered 13, after V lost 5 bases and J lost 4 bases. Germline V gives CDR1 MNHEY, CDR2 SMNVEV (reference sequence). This CDR3 comprises 16 residues. The CDR3 DNA reads as TGTGCCAGCAGTCCATCCGCGGGAGATGGGGGAGAGACCCAGTACTTC. Its translation: CASSPSAGDGGETQYF.

This chain links TRBV7-9 with TRBJ2-1; 13 bases are a match to TRBD2. Germline loops: CDR1 SEHNR, CDR2 FQNEAQ (reference sequence). The CDR3 extends over 16 amino acids. With V trimmed by 5 bases and J by 9 bases, 10 bases remained unmatched. The CDR3 DNA sequence: TGTGCCAGCAGCCCTTTGACTAGCGGGAGGTCAGGTGAGCAGTTCTTC. This sequence encodes CASSPLTSGRSGEQFF.

The chain recombines TRBV2 with TRBJ2-7, with 8 bases that match TRBD1. The CDR3 length is 15 residues. The V gene's germline CDR1 is SNHLY and CDR2 FYNNEI. V trimming: 3 bases; J trimming: 4 bases; junction bases outside the gene matches: 8. The DNA for the CDR3 is TGTGCCAGCAGTGACCCCAGTACAGGGGGATACGAGCAGTACTTC. Protein product: CASSDPSTGGYEQYF.

The chain has TRBV15 and TRBJ2-3; 7 nucleotides align to TRBD1. The germline V gene has CDR1 LNHNV and CDR2 YYDKDF (reference sequence). V was pared by 0 bases and J by 2 bases, with 5 bases of the junction left unmatched. The CDR3 loop spans 16 amino acids. As DNA, the CDR3 is TGTGCCACCAGCAGAGATCGTGAGGGGGCCACAGATACGCAGTATTTT. Residues: CATSRDREGATDTQYF.

The chain joins TRBV7-9 to TRBJ1-1; D may be TRBD1 (5 bases). Between the trimmed V and J ends, which lost 5 bases and 0 bases, there was a span of 16 bases. The CDR3 is 16 residues long. Germline CDR1 and CDR2: SEHNR and FQNEAQ (reference sequence). CDR3 in DNA: TGTGCCAGCAGCCCTCCTGGGCAGGACATGAACACTGAAGCTTTCTTT. Translation gives CASSPPGQDMNTEAFF.

This chain links TRBV19 with TRBJ2-1, with TRBD2 identical over 11 bases. Trimming removed 6 bases from V and 7 bases from J; junction bases left unmatched: 8. The CDR3 consists of 15 residues. CDR1 is LNHDA and CDR2 is SQIVND in the germline V gene (reference sequence). CDR3 amino acids: CASRLTSGSLNEQFF. The CDR3 DNA sequence: TGTGCCAGTAGACTTACTAGCGGGAGTTTGAATGAGCAGTTCTTC.

The chain carries TRBV7-8 and TRBJ2-3, with 7 bases matching TRBD1. The V gene end was trimmed by 5 bases and the J gene end by 1 base; junction bases not matched to a gene: 6. The V gene's germline CDR1 is SGHVS and CDR2 FQNEAQ. The CDR3 extends over 15 amino acids. CDR3 sequence (DNA): TGTGCCAGCAGCCACGGGACAGTAGGCACAGATACGCAGTATTTT. Translation: CASSHGTVGTDTQYF.

The rearrangement links TRBV27 to TRBJ2-5, with D perhaps matching TRBD2 (6 bases). CDR1 is MNHEY and CDR2 is SMNVEV in the germline V gene (reference sequence). V was shortened by 5 bases and J by 2 bases, with 9 bases between the two germline ends. This CDR3 has 13 amino acids. The CDR3 sequence: CASSHGGQETQYF. For the CDR3, the DNA is TGTGCCAGCAGTCATGGGGGGCAAGAGACCCAGTACTTC.

This clone was counted once. The rearrangement joins TRBV4-1 to TRBJ1-5, with D possibly TRBD1 on 5 matching bases. CDR1 and CDR2 from the germline V gene are MGHRA and YSYEKL. Trimming removed 3 bases from V and 5 bases from J, with 14 bases in between. This CDR3 is 15 amino acids long. CDR3 region: CASSHGRGGDQPQHF. Here the CDR3 DNA reads TGCGCCAGCAGCCACGGACGAGGAGGGGATCAGCCCCAGCATTTT.

This clone appeared once. The chain uses TRBV2 and TRBJ2-7; D remains ambiguous. There are 10 residues in the CDR3. The V end was cut by 5 bases, the J end by 6 bases, with 5 bases between. CDR1 is SNHLY and CDR2 is FYNNEI in the germline V gene. CDR3 in DNA: TGTGCCAGCAGTTCCCTCGAGCAGTACTTC. The encoded protein is CASSSLEQYF.

This clone was observed a single time. The J gene is TRBJ2-7, the V gene TRBV19; TRBD1 matches 7 bases. The length of the CDR3 is 14 residues. The V and J ends lost 4 bases and 6 bases, in that order; junction bases with no gene match: 9. Germline CDR1 reads LNHDA; CDR2 reads SQIVND (reference sequence). Here the CDR3 DNA reads TGTGCCAGTAGTACTCGGGACAGTCCCTCCGAGCAGTACTTC. Its translation is CASSTRDSPSEQYF.

This chain uses TRBV19 with TRBJ1-5; a weak D match, TRBD1 (5 bases). V lost 11 bases and J lost 4, with 15 bases in between. This CDR3 spans 13 amino acids. CDR1 is LNHDA and CDR2 is SQIVND in the germline V gene (reference sequence). The CDR3 is CAGGTGWNQPQHF. The CDR3 DNA follows: TGTGCCGGCGGGACGGGGTGGAATCAGCCCCAGCATTTT.

The rearrangement joins TRBV7-6 to TRBJ2-7, with 9 positions matching TRBD2. The J segment lost 5 bases and the V segment lost 4 bases, leaving 12 bases of the junction unmatched. This CDR3 is 16 amino acids long. In germline, CDR1 is SGHVS, CDR2 FNYEAQ. The chain's CDR3 is CASSSRGASGTDEQYF. The CDR3, as DNA: TGTGCCAGCAGCTCCCGGGGGGCTAGCGGGACCGACGAGCAGTACTTC.

The chain links TRBV9 to TRBJ2-3; the D gene is possibly TRBD2 (5 bases). The V end was cut by 3 bases, the J end by 1 base, with 9 bases between. The length of the CDR3 is 14 residues. Germline V gene data show CDR1 as SGDLS and CDR2 as YYNGEE. The CDR3 DNA follows: TGTGCCAGCAGCGATACTAGTGGCACAGATACGCAGTATTTT. Translation gives CASSDTSGTDTQYF.

CDR3 amino acids: CASSEAGPWEQYF. DNA for the CDR3: TGTGCCAGCAGTGAGGCGGGGCCCTGGGAGCAGTACTTC. V gene TRBV25-1 combines with J gene TRBJ2-5, with TRBD2 as a possible D gene (6 bases). The CDR3 totals 13 residues. Between the trimmed V and J ends, which lost 3 bases and 11 bases, there was a span of 16 bases. Germline V gives CDR1 MGHDK, CDR2 SYGVNS.

This clone has only a few counts. This chain links TRBV11-2 with TRBJ2-3; 8 bases agree with TRBD2. Per germline, CDR1 SGHAT and CDR2 FQNNGV. J gave up 2 bases and V 0 bases, and 7 bases lay outside the gene matches. CDR3 length: 17 residues. The CDR3 DNA reads TGTGCCAGCAGCTTAGATCATAGCGGGGCGTACACAGATACGCAGTATTTT. This translates into CASSLDHSGAYTDTQYF.

This chain links TRBV7-9 with TRBJ2-5; 7 bases map to TRBD1. Germline V gene lookup returns CDR1 SEHNR and CDR2 FQNEAQ (reference sequence). This CDR3 region has 14 residues. With 4 bases clipped from V and 4 bases from J, the junction kept 6 bases outside the gene matches. The CDR3 reads CASSSQGDRETQYF. CDR3 coding DNA: TGTGCCAGCAGCTCCCAGGGGGATCGAGAGACCCAGTACTTC. The complete variable domain, with remaining parts taken from reference TRBV7-9 and TRBJ2-5, reads DTGVSQNPRHKITKRGQNVTFRCDPISEHNRLYWYRQTLGQGPEFLTYFQNEAQLEKSRLLSDRFSAERPKGSFSTLEIQRTEQGDSAMYLCASSSQGDRETQYFGPGTRLLVL.

V and J are TRBV4-3 and TRBJ2-7, with D possibly matching TRBD1 (6 bases). The germline V and J ends were trimmed by 0 bases and 4 bases, with 10 bases remaining between them. Germline CDR1 reads LGHNA; CDR2 reads YSLEER. This CDR3 is 14 amino acids long. The CDR3 reads CASSQEQGPYEQYF. The CDR3 nucleotides read TGCGCCAGCAGCCAAGAACAGGGACCTTACGAGCAGTACTTC.